Below are 11 T cell receptor beta chains sequenced from a single sample in a study of blood T cell repertoires in COVID-19. The data were produced by immunoSEQ multiplex PCR, yet TCRdb's version contains in-frame clones alone and is incomplete. The table has under 350,000 clones, about four fifths seen once. The source material was peripheral blood. These receptors were taken from a woman in her 50s who had recovered from COVID-19.

The rearrangement uses TRBV2 and TRBJ2-7; 9 bases are shared with TRBD2. Germline V gene data show CDR1 as SNHLY and CDR2 as FYNNEI. The CDR3 covers 14 residues. V lost 6 bases and J lost 1; bases outside the gene matches: 4. CDR3 in amino acids: CASRRAGGSYEQYF. CDR3 bases: TGTGCCAGCAGAAGAGCGGGGGGTTCCTACGAGCAGTACTTC.

The chain joins TRBV6-5 to TRBJ1-2; 8 positions agree with TRBD1. The V gene end was trimmed by 6 bases and the J gene end by 8 bases; junction bases not matched to a gene: 2. Germline CDR1 MNHEY, CDR2 SVGAGI. The length of the CDR3 is 11 residues. The CDR3 loop reads CASSRGRGYTF. CDR3 coding DNA: TGTGCCAGCAGCAGGGGGCGAGGCTACACCTTC.

The rearrangement joins TRBV28 to TRBJ2-2; no reliable D call. Germline loops: CDR1 MDHEN, CDR2 SYDVKM. The CDR3 loop spans 12 amino acids. Trimming stripped 2 bases from V and 8 bases from J, with 6 bases between. CDR3 nucleotide sequence: TGTGCCAGCAGTTTACCCCTTGGGGAGCTGTTTTTT. Protein sequence: CASSLPLGELFF.

The gene calls are TRBV5-1 and TRBJ2-7; D unresolved. CDR3 length equals 13 residues. The V gene's germline CDR1 is SGHRS and CDR2 YFSETQ. Trimming shortened V by 0 bases and J by 6 bases, and 10 bases separated the two germline ends. The CDR3 is CASSLAGAFEQYF. The CDR3, as DNA: TGCGCCAGCAGCTTGGCCGGAGCGTTCGAGCAGTACTTC.

This rearrangement joins TRBV4-2 to TRBJ2-6; possibly TRBD2 for D (6 bases). Trimming removed 6 bases at V and 0 bases at J, with 15 bases between. The germline CDR1 and CDR2 sequences are LGHNA and YNFKEQ. CDR3 length: 17 residues. The CDR3 DNA reads TGTGCCAGCAGGCCCTTACTAGCTCGCTCTGGGGCCAACGTCCTGACTTTC. The encoded protein is CASRPLLARSGANVLTF.

The chain employs TRBV5-4 and TRBJ2-1; D remains unclear. The CDR3 is 13 residues long. Trimming left V 1 base short and J 2 bases short, with 4 bases between. CDR1 SGHNT and CDR2 YYREEE come from the germline V gene (reference sequence). CDR3 loop: CASSLFTYNEQFF. DNA for the CDR3: TGTGCCAGCAGCTTGTTTACCTACAATGAGCAGTTCTTC.

The chain employs TRBV25-1 and TRBJ2-7, with 8 bases matching TRBD2. CDR1 is MGHDK and CDR2 is SYGVNS in the germline V gene. The CDR3 length is 14 residues. V shed 3 bases and J 2 bases; nucleotides not matched to a gene: 3. The CDR3 sequence is CASSDKRGTYEQYF. The CDR3 nucleotides read TGTGCCAGCAGTGACAAGCGGGGGACCTACGAGCAGTACTTC.

The V call is TRBV28, the J call TRBJ2-3, with 11 positions matching TRBD2. V shed 6 bases, J shed 10 bases, and the junction held 3 bases outside the gene matches. In germline, CDR1 is MDHEN, CDR2 SYDVKM. The CDR3 is 12 amino acids. CDR3 region: CASRTSGTSQYF. The DNA for the CDR3 is TGTGCCAGCAGGACTAGCGGGACCTCGCAGTATTTT.

The V call is TRBV5-8, the J call TRBJ2-2; no definite D call. The V end was cut by 0 bases, the J end by 3 bases, with 12 bases between. The CDR3 consists of 16 residues. Germline-derived CDR1 and CDR2 are SGHTS and YDEGEE. In nucleotides, the CDR3 is TGTGCCAGCAGCTTGGGTGCGAACTCTTACACCGGGGAGCTGTTTTTT. Encoded protein: CASSLGANSYTGELFF.

Concerning this clone itself: Other DNA variants within this sample encode the same CDR3. Written as DNA, the CDR3 is TGTGCCATCAGTGAAAGGGGGCAAGACGAGCAGTACTTC. This codes for CAISERGQDEQYF. This chain connects TRBV10-3 to TRBJ2-7; 7 bases align to TRBD1. The germline V gene has CDR1 ENHRY and CDR2 SYGVKD. The V segment lost 3 bases and the J segment 5 bases; nucleotides outside the gene matches: 4. The CDR3 runs 13 residues.

The rearrangement uses TRBV18 and TRBJ1-6, with 7 bases lining up with TRBD1. Germline V lookup: CDR1 KGHSH, CDR2 LQKENI. CDR3 length equals 15 residues. The junction had 9 bases not matched to a gene; V was cut back by 6 bases and J by 7 bases. The CDR3 spells CASSLSTGPNSPLHF. For the CDR3, the DNA is TGTGCCAGCTCTCTATCGACAGGGCCCAATTCACCCCTCCACTTT.